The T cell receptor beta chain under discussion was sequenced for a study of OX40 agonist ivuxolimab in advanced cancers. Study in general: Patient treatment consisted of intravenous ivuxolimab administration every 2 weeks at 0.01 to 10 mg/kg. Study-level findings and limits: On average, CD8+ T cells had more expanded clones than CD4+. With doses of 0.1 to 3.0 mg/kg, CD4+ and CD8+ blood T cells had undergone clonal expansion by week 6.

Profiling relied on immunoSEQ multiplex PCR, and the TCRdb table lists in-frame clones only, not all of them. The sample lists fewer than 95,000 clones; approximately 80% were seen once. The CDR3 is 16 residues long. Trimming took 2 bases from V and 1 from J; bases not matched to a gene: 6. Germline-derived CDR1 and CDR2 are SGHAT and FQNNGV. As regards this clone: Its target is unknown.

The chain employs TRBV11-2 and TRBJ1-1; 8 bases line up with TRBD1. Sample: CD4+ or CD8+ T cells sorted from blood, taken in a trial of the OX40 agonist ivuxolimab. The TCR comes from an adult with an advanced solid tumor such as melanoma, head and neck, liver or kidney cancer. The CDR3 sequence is CASSLSWTGKNTEAFF. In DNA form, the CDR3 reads TGTGCCAGCAGCTTATCCTGGACAGGGAAGAACACTGAAGCTTTCTTT.